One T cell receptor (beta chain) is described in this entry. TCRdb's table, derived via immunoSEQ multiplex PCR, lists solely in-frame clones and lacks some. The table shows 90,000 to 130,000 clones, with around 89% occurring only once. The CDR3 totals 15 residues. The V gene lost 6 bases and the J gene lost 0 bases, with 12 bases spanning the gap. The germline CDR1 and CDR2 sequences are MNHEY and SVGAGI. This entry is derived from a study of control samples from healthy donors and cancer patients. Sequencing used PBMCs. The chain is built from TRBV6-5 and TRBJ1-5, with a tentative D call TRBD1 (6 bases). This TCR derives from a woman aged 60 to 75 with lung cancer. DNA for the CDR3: TGTGCCAGCAGCTTGGACAGTCGTAGCAATCAGCCCCAGCATTTT. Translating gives CASSLDSRSNQPQHF.